A selection of T cell receptor beta chains follows, all from one sample in a study of blood T cell repertoires in COVID-19. Only in-frame clones appear in the TCRdb table, and some are missing; sequencing was by immunoSEQ multiplex PCR. The sample yields around 250,000 clones, 80% to 90% seen once. Sequences were obtained from PBMCs or T cells enriched from blood (not recorded which). The origin of the receptors is a woman between 40 and 55 years old who had been exposed to COVID-19. Each CDR3 is given without its conserved first and last residue. Each record gives: CDR3 length, J gene, D gene, V gene, CDR3 protein. D genes are given only for firm matches.

cdr3_length: 12
j_call: TRBJ1-6
d_call: .
v_call: TRBV19
cdr3_aa: AAQDGRYNSPLH

cdr3_length: 13
j_call: TRBJ1-5
d_call: .
v_call: TRBV2
cdr3_aa: ASSDSGPFMQPQH

cdr3_length: 13
j_call: TRBJ1-1
d_call: .
v_call: TRBV6-2/TRBV6-3
cdr3_aa: ASSSPGERNTEAF

cdr3_length: 12
j_call: TRBJ2-2
d_call: .
v_call: TRBV7-9
cdr3_aa: ASHQGTNTGELF

cdr3_length: 13
j_call: TRBJ2-3
d_call: TRBD1
v_call: TRBV27
cdr3_aa: ASSGRTGSTDTQY

cdr3_length: 14
j_call: TRBJ1-4
d_call: TRBD1
v_call: TRBV6-2/TRBV6-3
cdr3_aa: ASSYIEGTANEKLF

cdr3_length: 12
j_call: TRBJ1-2
d_call: TRBD1
v_call: TRBV5-1
cdr3_aa: ASSRDSRPYGYT

cdr3_length: 10
j_call: TRBJ2-4
d_call: .
v_call: TRBV20-1
cdr3_aa: SASNSLNIQY

cdr3_length: 14
j_call: TRBJ2-7
d_call: TRBD2
v_call: TRBV15
cdr3_aa: ATSKLRASGGAEQY

cdr3_length: 13
j_call: TRBJ1-2
d_call: .
v_call: TRBV10-1
cdr3_aa: ASSGGRDWNYGYT

cdr3_length: 9
j_call: TRBJ2-5
d_call: .
v_call: TRBV12-3/TRBV12-4
cdr3_aa: ASSLGAHWY

cdr3_length: 14
j_call: TRBJ1-2
d_call: .
v_call: TRBV15
cdr3_aa: ATSRPPLVGIYGYT

cdr3_length: 15
j_call: TRBJ2-1
d_call: .
v_call: TRBV24-1
cdr3_aa: ATSELAGRGSYNEQF

cdr3_length: 12
j_call: TRBJ2-1
d_call: .
v_call: TRBV4-3
cdr3_aa: ASSQEHTYNEQF

cdr3_length: 12
j_call: TRBJ2-1
d_call: .
v_call: TRBV2
cdr3_aa: ASSEATTSYEQF

cdr3_length: 11
j_call: TRBJ1-6
d_call: TRBD1
v_call: TRBV6-5
cdr3_aa: ASNWDRNSPLH

cdr3_length: 14
j_call: TRBJ1-1
d_call: TRBD1
v_call: TRBV7-3
cdr3_aa: ASSGQGAVLNTEAF